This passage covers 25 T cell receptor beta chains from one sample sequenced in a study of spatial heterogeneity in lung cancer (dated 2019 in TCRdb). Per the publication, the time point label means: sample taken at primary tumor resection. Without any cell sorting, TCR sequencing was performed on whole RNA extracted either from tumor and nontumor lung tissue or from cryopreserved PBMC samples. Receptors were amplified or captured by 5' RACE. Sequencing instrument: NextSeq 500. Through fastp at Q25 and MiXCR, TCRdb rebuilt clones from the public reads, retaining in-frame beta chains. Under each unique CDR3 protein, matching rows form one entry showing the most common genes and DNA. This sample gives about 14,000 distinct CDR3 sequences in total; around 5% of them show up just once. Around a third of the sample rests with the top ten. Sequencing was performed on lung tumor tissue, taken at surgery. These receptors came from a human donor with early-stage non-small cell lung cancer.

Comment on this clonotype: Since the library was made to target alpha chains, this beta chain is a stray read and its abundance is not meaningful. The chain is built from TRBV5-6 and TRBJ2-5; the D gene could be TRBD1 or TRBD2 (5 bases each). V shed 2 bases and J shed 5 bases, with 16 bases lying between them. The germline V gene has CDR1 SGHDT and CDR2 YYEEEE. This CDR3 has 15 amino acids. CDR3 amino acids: CASSFLGALQETQYF. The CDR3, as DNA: TGTGCCAGCAGCTTCCTCGGGGCCCTCCAGGAGACCCAGTACTTC.

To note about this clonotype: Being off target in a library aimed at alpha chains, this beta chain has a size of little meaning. The DNA of the CDR3 is TGCAGTGCTACACCGGGACAGGGGAGATGGAATCAGCCCCAGCATTTT. Protein product: CSATPGQGRWNQPQHF. The chain is built from TRBV20-1 and TRBJ1-5, with TRBD1 identical over 10 bases. The germline V gene encodes CDR1 DFQATT and CDR2 SNEGSKA (reference sequence). The CDR3 totals 16 residues. V shed 4 bases and J 4 bases; nucleotides not matched to a gene: 10.

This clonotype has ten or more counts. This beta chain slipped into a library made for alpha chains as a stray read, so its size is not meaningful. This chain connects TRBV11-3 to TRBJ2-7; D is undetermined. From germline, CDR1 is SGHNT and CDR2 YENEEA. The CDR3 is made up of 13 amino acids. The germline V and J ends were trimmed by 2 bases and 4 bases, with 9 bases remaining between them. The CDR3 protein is CASSLWAGYEQYV. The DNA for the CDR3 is TGTGCCAGCAGCTTATGGGCCGGGTACGAGCAGTACGTC.

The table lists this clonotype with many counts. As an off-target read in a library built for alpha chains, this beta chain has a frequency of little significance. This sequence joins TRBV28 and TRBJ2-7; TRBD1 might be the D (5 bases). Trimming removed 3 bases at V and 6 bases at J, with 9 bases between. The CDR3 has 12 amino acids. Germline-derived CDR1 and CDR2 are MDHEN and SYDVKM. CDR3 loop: CASSFQGSEQYV. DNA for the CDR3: TGTGCCAGCAGTTTTCAGGGTTCCGAGCAGTACGTC.

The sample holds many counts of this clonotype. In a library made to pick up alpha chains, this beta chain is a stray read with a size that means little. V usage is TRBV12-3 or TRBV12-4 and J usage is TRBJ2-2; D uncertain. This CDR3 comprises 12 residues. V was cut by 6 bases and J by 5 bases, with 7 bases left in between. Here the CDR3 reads CASRRETGELFF. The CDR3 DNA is TGTGCCAGCAGGCGAGAGACCGGGGAGCTGTTTTTT.

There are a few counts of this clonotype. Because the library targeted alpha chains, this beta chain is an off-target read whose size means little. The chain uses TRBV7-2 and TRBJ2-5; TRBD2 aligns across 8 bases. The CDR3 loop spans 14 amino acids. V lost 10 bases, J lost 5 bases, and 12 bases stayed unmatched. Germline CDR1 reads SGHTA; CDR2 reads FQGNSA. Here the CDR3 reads CATTRGGLRETQYF. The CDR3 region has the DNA TGTGCCACTACCCGGGGGGGCTTAAGGGAGACCCAGTACTTC.

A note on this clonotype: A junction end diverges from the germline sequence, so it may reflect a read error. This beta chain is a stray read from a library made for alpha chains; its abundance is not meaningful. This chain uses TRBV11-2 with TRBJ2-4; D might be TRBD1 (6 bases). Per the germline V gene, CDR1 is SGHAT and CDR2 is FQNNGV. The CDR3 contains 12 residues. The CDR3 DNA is TGTGCCAGCAGCCTAGACAGGCGGATTCAGTACTTC. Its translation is CASSLDRRIQYF.

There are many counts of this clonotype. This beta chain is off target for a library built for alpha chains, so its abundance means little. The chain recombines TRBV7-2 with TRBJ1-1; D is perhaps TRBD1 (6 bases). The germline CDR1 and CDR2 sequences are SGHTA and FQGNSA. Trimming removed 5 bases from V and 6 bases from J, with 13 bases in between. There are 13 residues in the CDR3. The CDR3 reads CASSPQGLAEAFF. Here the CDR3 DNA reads TGTGCCAGCAGCCCCCAGGGGCTAGCTGAAGCTTTCTTT.

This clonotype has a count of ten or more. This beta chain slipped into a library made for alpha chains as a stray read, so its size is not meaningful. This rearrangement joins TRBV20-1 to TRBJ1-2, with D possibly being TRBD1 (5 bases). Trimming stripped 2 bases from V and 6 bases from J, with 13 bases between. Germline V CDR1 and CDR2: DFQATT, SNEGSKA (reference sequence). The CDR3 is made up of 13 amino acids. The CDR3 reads CSARILRENGYTF. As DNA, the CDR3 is TGCAGTGCTAGAATTCTCAGGGAGAATGGCTACACCTTC.

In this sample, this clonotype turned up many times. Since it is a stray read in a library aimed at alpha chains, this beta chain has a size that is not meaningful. The DNA for the CDR3 is TGTGCCAGTAGTATAGTTATAACTAGCACAGATACGCAGTATTTT. This encodes CASSIVITSTDTQYF. The genes are TRBV19 and TRBJ2-3; D gene uncertain. V was shortened by 1 base and J by 0 bases, with 8 bases between the two germline ends. The CDR3 covers 15 residues. Germline V CDR1 and CDR2: LNHDA, SQIVND (reference sequence).

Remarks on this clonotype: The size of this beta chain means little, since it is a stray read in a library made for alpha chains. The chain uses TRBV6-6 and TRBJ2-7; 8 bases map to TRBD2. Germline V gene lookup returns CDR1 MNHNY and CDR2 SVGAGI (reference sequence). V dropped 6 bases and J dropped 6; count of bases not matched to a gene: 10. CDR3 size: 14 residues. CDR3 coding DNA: TGTGCCAGCAGCCCCGGGGGGGAGGGACGCGAGCAGTACGTC. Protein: CASSPGGEGREQYV.

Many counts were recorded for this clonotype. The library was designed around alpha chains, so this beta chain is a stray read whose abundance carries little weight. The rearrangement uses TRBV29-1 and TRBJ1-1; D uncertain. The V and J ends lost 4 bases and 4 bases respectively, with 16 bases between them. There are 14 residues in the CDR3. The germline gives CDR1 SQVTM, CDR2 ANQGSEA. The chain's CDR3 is CSVVDHAATTEAFF. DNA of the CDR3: TGCAGCGTTGTGGACCACGCGGCGACCACTGAAGCTTTCTTT.

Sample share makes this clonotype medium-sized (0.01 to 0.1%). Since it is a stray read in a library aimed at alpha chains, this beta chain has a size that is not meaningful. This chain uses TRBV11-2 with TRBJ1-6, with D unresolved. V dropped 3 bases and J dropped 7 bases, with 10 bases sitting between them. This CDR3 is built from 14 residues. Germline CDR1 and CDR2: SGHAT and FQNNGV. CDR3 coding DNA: TGTGCCAGCAGCTTCTCAGAGCTCAATTCACCCCTCCACTTT. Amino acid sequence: CASSFSELNSPLHF.

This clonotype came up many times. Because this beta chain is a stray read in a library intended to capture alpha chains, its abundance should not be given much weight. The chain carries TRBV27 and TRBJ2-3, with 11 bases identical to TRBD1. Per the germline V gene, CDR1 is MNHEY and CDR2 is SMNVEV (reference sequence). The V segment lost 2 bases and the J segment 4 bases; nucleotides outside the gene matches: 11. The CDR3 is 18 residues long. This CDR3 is CASSLTPPGQGVPDTQYF. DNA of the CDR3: TGTGCCAGCAGTTTAACCCCCCCGGGACAGGGGGTTCCAGATACGCAGTATTTT.

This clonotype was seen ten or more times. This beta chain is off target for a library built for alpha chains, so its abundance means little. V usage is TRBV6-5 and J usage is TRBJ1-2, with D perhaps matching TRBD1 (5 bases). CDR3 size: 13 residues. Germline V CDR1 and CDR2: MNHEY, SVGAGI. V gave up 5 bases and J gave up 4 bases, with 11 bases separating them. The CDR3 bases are TGTGCCAGCAGTCTAGACAGTGGCTATGGCTACACCTTC. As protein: CASSLDSGYGYTF.

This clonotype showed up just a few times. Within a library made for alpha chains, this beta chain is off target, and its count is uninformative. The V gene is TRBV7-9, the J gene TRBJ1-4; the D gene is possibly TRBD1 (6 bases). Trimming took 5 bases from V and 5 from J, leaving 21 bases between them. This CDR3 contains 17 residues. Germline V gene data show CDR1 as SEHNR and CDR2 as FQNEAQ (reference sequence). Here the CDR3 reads CASSLSIRQELNEKLFF. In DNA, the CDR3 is TGTGCCAGCAGCCTATCAATTCGACAGGAGCTAAATGAAAAACTGTTTTTT.

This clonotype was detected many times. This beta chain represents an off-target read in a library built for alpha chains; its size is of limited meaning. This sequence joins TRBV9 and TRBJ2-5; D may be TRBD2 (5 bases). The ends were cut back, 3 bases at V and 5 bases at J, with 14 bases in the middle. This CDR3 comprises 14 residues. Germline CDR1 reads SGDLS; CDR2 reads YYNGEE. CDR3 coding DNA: TGTGCCAGCAGCGCCGTACTGGGAGAGGAGACCCAGTACTTC. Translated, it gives CASSAVLGEETQYF. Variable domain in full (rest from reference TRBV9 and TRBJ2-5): DSGVTQTPKHLITATGQRVTLRCSPRSGDLSVYWYQQSLDQGLQFLIQYYNGEERAKGNILERFSAQQFPDLHSELNLSSLELGDSALYFCASSAVLGEETQYFGPGTRLLVL.

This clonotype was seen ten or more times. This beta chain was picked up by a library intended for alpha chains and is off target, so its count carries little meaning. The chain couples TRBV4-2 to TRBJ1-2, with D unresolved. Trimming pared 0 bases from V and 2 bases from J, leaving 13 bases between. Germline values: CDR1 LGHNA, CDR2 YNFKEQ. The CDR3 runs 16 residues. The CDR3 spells CASSQDVVRRNYGYTF. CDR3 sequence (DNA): TGTGCCAGCAGCCAAGATGTGGTCCGTCGAAACTATGGCTACACCTTC.

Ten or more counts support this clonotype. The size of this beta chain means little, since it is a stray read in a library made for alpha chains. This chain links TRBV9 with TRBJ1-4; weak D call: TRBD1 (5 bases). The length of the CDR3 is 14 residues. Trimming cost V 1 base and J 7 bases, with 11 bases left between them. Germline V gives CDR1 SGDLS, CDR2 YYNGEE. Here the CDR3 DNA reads TGTGCCAGCAGCGTAAGGGGTGGACTTGAAAAACTGTTTTTT. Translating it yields CASSVRGGLEKLFF. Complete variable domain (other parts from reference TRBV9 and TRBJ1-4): DSGVTQTPKHLITATGQRVTLRCSPRSGDLSVYWYQQSLDQGLQFLIQYYNGEERAKGNILERFSAQQFPDLHSELNLSSLELGDSALYFCASSVRGGLEKLFFGSGTQLSVL.

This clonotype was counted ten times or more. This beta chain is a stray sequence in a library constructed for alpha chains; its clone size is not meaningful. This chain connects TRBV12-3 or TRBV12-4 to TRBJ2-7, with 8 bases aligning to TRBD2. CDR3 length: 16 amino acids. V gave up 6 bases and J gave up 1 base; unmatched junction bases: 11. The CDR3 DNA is TGTGCCAGCAGCAATTTCCGTAGCGGGACATCCTACGAGCAGTACGTC. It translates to CASSNFRSGTSYEQYV.

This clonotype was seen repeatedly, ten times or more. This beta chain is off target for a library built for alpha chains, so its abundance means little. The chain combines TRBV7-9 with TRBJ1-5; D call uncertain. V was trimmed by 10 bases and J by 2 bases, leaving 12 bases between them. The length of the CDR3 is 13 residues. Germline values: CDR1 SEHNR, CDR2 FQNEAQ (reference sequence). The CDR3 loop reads CATSTVGNQPQHF. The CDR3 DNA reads TGTGCCACCAGTACCGTTGGCAATCAGCCCCAGCATTTT.

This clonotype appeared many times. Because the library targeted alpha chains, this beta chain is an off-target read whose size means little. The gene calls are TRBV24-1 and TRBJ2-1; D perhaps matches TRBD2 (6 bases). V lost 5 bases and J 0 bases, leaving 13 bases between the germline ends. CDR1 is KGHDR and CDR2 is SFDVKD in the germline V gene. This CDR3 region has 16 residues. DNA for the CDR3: TGTGCCACCAGTGGTGCGGGAACCAGCTCCTACAATGAGCAGTTCTTC. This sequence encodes CATSGAGTSSYNEQFF.

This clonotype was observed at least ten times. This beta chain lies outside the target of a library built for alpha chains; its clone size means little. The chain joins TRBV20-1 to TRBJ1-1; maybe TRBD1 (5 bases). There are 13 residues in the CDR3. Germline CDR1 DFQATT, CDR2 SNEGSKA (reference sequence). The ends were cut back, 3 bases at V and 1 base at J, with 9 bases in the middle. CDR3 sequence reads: CSASRTPNTEAFF. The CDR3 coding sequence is TGCAGTGCTAGTCGGACACCGAACACTGAAGCTTTCTTT.

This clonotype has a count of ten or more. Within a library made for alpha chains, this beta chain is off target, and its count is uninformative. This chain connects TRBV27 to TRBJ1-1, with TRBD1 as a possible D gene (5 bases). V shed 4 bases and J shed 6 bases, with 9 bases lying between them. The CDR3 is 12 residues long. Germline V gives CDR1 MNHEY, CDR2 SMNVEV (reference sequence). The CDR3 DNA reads TGTGCCAGCAGTTCCAGGGTCTCTGAAGCTTTCTTT. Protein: CASSSRVSEAFF.

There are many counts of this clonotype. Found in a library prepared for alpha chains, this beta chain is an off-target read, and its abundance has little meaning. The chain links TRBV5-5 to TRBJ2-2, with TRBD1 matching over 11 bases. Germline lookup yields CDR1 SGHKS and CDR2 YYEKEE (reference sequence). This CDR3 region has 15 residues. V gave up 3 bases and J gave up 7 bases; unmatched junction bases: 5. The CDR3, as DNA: TGTGCCAGCAGCTCCGGACAGGGGGCTGTCGGGGAGCTGTTTTTT. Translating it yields CASSSGQGAVGELFF.